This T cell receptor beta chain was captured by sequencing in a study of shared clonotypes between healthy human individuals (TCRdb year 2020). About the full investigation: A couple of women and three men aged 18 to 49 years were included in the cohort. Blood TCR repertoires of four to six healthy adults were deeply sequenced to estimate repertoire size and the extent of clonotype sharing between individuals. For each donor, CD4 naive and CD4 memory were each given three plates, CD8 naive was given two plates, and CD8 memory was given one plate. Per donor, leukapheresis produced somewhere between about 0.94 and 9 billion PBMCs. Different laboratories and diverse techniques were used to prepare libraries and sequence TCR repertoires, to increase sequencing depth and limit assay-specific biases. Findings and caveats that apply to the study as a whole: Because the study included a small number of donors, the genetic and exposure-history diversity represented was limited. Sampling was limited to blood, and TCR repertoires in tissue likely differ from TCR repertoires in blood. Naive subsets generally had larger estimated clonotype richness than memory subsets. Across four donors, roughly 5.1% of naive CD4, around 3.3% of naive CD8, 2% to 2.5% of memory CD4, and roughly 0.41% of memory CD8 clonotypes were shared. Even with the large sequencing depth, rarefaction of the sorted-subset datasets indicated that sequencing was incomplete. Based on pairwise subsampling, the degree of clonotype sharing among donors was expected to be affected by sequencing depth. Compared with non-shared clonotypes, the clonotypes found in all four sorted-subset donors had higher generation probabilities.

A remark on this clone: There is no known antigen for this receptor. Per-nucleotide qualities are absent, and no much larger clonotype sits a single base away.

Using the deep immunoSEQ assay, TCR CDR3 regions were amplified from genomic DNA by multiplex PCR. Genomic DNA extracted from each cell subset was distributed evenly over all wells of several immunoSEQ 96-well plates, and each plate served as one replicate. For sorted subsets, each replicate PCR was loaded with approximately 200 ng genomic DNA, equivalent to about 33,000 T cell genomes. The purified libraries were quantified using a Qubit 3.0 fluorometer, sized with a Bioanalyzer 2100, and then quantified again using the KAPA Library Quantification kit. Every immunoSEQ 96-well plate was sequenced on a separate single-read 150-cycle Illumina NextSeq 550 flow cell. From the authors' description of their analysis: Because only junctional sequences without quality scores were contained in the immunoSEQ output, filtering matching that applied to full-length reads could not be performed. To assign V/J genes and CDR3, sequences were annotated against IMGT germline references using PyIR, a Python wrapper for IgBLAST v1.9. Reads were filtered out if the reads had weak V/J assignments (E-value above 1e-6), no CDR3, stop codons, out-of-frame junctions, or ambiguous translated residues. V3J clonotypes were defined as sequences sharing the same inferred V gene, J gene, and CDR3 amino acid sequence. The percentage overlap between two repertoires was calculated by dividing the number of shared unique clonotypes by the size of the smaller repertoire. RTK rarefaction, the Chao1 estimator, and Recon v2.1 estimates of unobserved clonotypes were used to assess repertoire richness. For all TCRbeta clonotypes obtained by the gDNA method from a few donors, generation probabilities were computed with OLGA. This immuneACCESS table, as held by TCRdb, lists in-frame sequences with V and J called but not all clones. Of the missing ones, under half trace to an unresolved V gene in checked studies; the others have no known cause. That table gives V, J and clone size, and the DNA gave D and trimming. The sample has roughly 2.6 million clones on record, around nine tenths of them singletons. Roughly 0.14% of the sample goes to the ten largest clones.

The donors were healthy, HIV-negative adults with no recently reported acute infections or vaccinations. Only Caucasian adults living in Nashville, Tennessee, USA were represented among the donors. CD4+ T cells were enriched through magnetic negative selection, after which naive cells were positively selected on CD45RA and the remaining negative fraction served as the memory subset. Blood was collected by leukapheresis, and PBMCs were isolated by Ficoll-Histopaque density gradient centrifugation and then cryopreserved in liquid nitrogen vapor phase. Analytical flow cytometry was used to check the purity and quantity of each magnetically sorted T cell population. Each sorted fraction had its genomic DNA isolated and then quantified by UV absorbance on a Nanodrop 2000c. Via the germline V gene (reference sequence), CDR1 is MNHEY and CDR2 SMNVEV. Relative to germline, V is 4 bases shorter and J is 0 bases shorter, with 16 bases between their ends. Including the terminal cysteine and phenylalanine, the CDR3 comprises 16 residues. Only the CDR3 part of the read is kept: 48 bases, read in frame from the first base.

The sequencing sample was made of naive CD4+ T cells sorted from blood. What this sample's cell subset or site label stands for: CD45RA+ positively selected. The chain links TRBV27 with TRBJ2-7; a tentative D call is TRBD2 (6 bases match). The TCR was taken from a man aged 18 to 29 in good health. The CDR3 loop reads CASSSTRTIFSYEQYF. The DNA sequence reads TGTGCCAGCAGTTCGACCCGGACTATATTCTCCTACGAGCAGTACTTC.